Following are 23 T cell receptor beta chains from one sample sequenced in a study of shared clonotypes between healthy human individuals. The repertoire was sequenced with immunoSEQ multiplex PCR; TCRdb's copy has only in-frame clones and lacks some. The table lists 2 million to 2.5 million clones, approximately 93% of them singletons, with about 0.37% in the top ten. Sequenced input: naive CD4+ T cells from PBMCs. Subset indicated: CD45RA+ positively selected. Receptors originate from a young man in good health. Some clones in this sample may be carry-over from other donors' samples.

The V gene is TRBV19, the J gene TRBJ2-7, with 10 bases matching TRBD1. The CDR3 spans 15 residues. J was trimmed by 3 bases and V by 5 bases; bases with no gene match: 7. CDR1 and CDR2 (germline): LNHDA, SQIVND (reference sequence). CDR3 sequence reads: CASSRHRDRGYEQYF. CDR3 nucleotide sequence: TGTGCCAGTAGTCGACACCGGGACAGGGGCTACGAGCAGTACTTC.

This clone was detected a few times. The genes are TRBV2 and TRBJ1-3; unclear D gene. V was trimmed by 4 bases and J by 2 bases, leaving 15 bases between them. There are 16 residues in the CDR3. CDR1 is SNHLY, CDR2 FYNNEI, per germline. CDR3 bases: TGTGCCAGCAGTGCTTTTATGAAGGGCACTGGAAACACCATATATTTT. Translating gives CASSAFMKGTGNTIYF. The full variable domain, with the rest looked up from reference TRBV2 and TRBJ1-3, is EPEVTQTPSHQVTQMGQEVILRCVPISNHLYFYWYRQILGQKVEFLVSFYNNEISEKSEIFDDQFSVERPDGSNFTLKIRSTKLEDSAMYFCASSAFMKGTGNTIYFGEGSWLTVV.

CDR3 nucleotide sequence: TGCAGTGCTTTCGCCACTGAAGCTTTCTTT. Protein: CSAFATEAFF. J is TRBJ1-1 and V is TRBV20-1; D not resolved. Germline CDR1 is DFQATT and CDR2 is SNEGSKA (reference sequence). Between the trimmed V and J ends, which lost 5 bases and 4 bases, there was a span of 5 bases. The CDR3 totals 10 residues.

The V and J genes are TRBV5-1 and TRBJ2-5, with D unclear. The ends were cut back, 0 bases at V and 3 bases at J, with 15 bases in the middle. Germline CDR1 and CDR2: SGHRS and YFSETQ. The CDR3 has 16 residues. CDR3 loop: CASSLDGLAAEETQYF. CDR3 DNA: TGCGCCAGCAGCTTGGATGGATTGGCGGCAGAAGAGACCCAGTACTTC.

The rearrangement links TRBV18 to TRBJ2-7; D gene uncertain. Germline V CDR1 and CDR2: KGHSH, LQKENI. V was cut by 3 bases and J by 7 bases, with 10 bases left in between. There are 12 residues in the CDR3. The CDR3 spells CASSPLPREQYF. CDR3 DNA sequence: TGTGCCAGCTCACCGTTGCCCCGGGAGCAGTACTTC. Full variable domain (outside the CDR3, taken from reference TRBV18 and TRBJ2-7): NAGVMQNPRHLVRRRGQEARLRCSPMKGHSHVYWYRQLPEEGLKFMVYLQKENIIDESGMPKERFSAEFPKEGPSILRIQQVVRGDSAAYFCASSPLPREQYFGPGTRLTVT.

This rearrangement joins TRBV30 to TRBJ2-6; D is unclear. Per germline, CDR1 GTSNPN and CDR2 SVGIG (reference sequence). The CDR3 is 12 amino acids. Trimming removed 0 bases at V and 4 bases at J, with 1 base between. This CDR3 is CAWSVGANVLTF. The CDR3 DNA is TGTGCCTGGAGTGTGGGGGCCAACGTCCTGACTTTC.

This chain connects TRBV28 to TRBJ1-1, with no clear D. This CDR3 has 18 residues. Trimming removed 3 bases at V and 0 bases at J, with 20 bases between. The germline V gene encodes CDR1 MDHEN and CDR2 SYDVKM. DNA of the CDR3: TGTGCCAGCAGTTTTCCTCAACGGGGTCGCGCTATGAACACTGAAGCTTTCTTT. Residues: CASSFPQRGRAMNTEAFF.

The CDR3 region has the DNA TGTGCCAGCCGCCCGGGGACTAGCGGAGCCTACGAGCAGTACTTC. Translating gives CASRPGTSGAYEQYF. The chain is built from TRBV28 and TRBJ2-7, with 11 bases aligning to TRBD2. CDR1 is MDHEN and CDR2 is SYDVKM in the germline V gene. CDR3 size: 15 residues. The ends lost 8 bases at V and 2 bases at J; junction bases unmatched: 8.

Points on this clone: Other DNA sequences in this sample translate to the same CDR3. The CDR3 spells CASSFSVNEQFF. The CDR3 DNA reads as TGTGCCAGCAGCTTCTCGGTGAATGAGCAGTTCTTC. V and J are TRBV7-9 and TRBJ2-1, with D uncertain. The germline V gene encodes CDR1 SEHNR and CDR2 FQNEAQ (reference sequence). This CDR3 has 12 amino acids. V lost 3 bases, J lost 7 bases, and 7 bases lay in between. Based on the CDR3 plus reference TRBV7-9 and TRBJ2-1, the full variable domain is DTGVSQNPRHKITKRGQNVTFRCDPISEHNRLYWYRQTLGQGPEFLTYFQNEAQLEKSRLLSDRFSAERPKGSFSTLEIQRTEQGDSAMYLCASSFSVNEQFFGPGTRLTVL.

On this clone: Within the sample, other DNA sequences also encode this same CDR3. The rearrangement uses TRBV7-2 and TRBJ1-1; no definite D call. This CDR3 has 14 amino acids. Deletions cut 0 bases from V and 0 bases from J, with 5 bases between. The germline V gene has CDR1 SGHTA and CDR2 FQGNSA. In DNA form, the CDR3 reads TGTGCCAGCAGCTTAGCAGGGCTGAACACTGAAGCTTTCTTT. It is translated as CASSLAGLNTEAFF.

The chain uses TRBV5-6 and TRBJ1-5, with D perhaps matching TRBD1 (5 bases). With 0 bases removed from V and 7 bases from J, the gap between germline ends came to 8 bases. Germline loops: CDR1 SGHDT, CDR2 YYEEEE. The CDR3 runs 13 residues. The CDR3: CASSLGRAQPQHF. CDR3 bases: TGTGCCAGCAGCTTGGGCAGGGCGCAGCCCCAGCATTTT.

The genes are TRBV5-6 and TRBJ1-2; tentative D call: TRBD1 (5 bases). Germline-derived CDR1 and CDR2 are SGHDT and YYEEEE. CDR3 length: 15 residues. Trimming removed 4 bases at V and 4 bases at J, with 17 bases between. This chain's CDR3 is CASSPLGTVAYGYTF. In nucleotides, the CDR3 is TGTGCCAGCAGCCCCCTCGGGACCGTCGCCTATGGCTACACCTTC.

This chain uses TRBV11-2 with TRBJ2-1, with 8 bases that match TRBD2. V lost 4 bases, J lost 8 bases, and 10 bases stayed unmatched. Germline V gene data show CDR1 as SGHAT and CDR2 as FQNNGV. The CDR3 spans 15 residues. The CDR3 DNA sequence: TGTGCCAGCAGCTCTCGACTAGCGTGGGGGGATGAGCAGTTCTTC. Its translation: CASSSRLAWGDEQFF.

This sequence joins TRBV2 and TRBJ2-1; 9 nucleotides agree with TRBD2. Germline V gene sequence: CDR1 SNHLY, CDR2 FYNNEI. The junction had 8 bases not matched to a gene; V was cut back by 2 bases and J by 9 bases. The CDR3 covers 15 residues. The CDR3 bases are TGTGCCAGCAGTGAAAGGCTAGCGGGACTCTCTGAGCAGTTCTTC. It is translated as CASSERLAGLSEQFF.

The gene calls are TRBV23-1 and TRBJ1-2; 8 nucleotides agree with TRBD1. TRBV23-1 is reported as an ORF; its role is uncertain. V lost 2 bases and J lost 2; bases outside the gene matches: 7. The CDR3 covers 16 residues. The CDR3 loop is CASSQEKGQANYGYTF. CDR3 DNA sequence: TGCGCCAGCAGTCAAGAAAAGGGACAGGCAAACTATGGCTACACCTTC.

The V call is TRBV11-1, the J call TRBJ2-1; 9 bases fit TRBD1. This CDR3 has 16 residues. V lost 4 bases and J lost 4; bases outside the gene matches: 8. Looked up from germline, CDR1 is SGHAT and CDR2 is FQDESV (reference sequence). DNA of the CDR3: TGTGCCAGCAGCTCGAAGGACAGGGGAAAGTACAATGAGCAGTTCTTC. The encoded protein is CASSSKDRGKYNEQFF.

The chain links TRBV5-1 to TRBJ1-4; TRBD1 is a possible D gene (5 bases). The CDR3 totals 15 residues. Deletions cut 3 bases from V and 8 bases from J, with 17 bases between. CDR1 SGHRS and CDR2 YFSETQ come from the germline V gene. The CDR3 loop is CASSSTGTGGEKLFF. In nucleotides, the CDR3 is TGCGCCAGCAGCTCTACCGGGACGGGCGGAGAAAAACTGTTTTTT. The complete variable domain, with remaining parts taken from reference TRBV5-1 and TRBJ1-4, reads KAGVTQTPRYLIKTRGQQVTLSCSPISGHRSVSWYQQTPGQGLQFLFEYFSETQRNKGNFPGRFSGRQFSNSRSEMNVSTLELGDSALYLCASSSTGTGGEKLFFGSGTQLSVL.

The chain recombines TRBV5-8 with TRBJ2-6; D might be TRBD1 or TRBD2, each matching 5 bases. Germline V gene data show CDR1 as SGHTS and CDR2 as YDEGEE. V lost 6 bases to trimming and J lost 1 base, with 11 bases between them. This CDR3 contains 15 residues. The CDR3 is CASTLWGSGANVLTF. The CDR3 DNA reads as TGTGCCAGCACCCTTTGGGGGTCTGGGGCCAACGTCCTGACTTTC. The full variable domain, completed using reference TRBV5-8 and TRBJ2-6, is EAGVTQSPTHLIKTRGQQATLRCSPISGHTSVYWYQQALGLGLQFLLWYDEGEERNRGNFPPRFSGRQFPNYSSELNVNALELEDSALYLCASTLWGSGANVLTFGAGSRLTVL.

The V and J genes are TRBV28 and TRBJ2-7; D unresolved. CDR1 is MDHEN, CDR2 SYDVKM, per germline. The ends were cut back, 5 bases at V and 3 bases at J, with 2 bases in the middle. CDR3 length: 10 residues. The DNA of the CDR3 is TGTGCCAGCAGTGACTACGAGCAGTACTTC. Amino acids: CASSDYEQYF.

In regard to this clone: This sample includes further DNA sequences coding for the same CDR3. The CDR3 sequence is CASSSTGSSGANVLTF. The CDR3 nucleotides read TGCGCCAGCAGCTCGACAGGAAGCTCTGGGGCCAACGTCCTGACTTTC. The J gene is TRBJ2-6, the V gene TRBV5-1, with D maybe TRBD1 (6 bases). The CDR3 has 16 residues. V shed 3 bases and J shed 0 bases, with 10 bases lying between them. CDR1 is SGHRS, CDR2 YFSETQ, per germline.

The chain is built from TRBV4-1 and TRBJ2-7; either TRBD1 or TRBD2 may fit D (6 bases each). Trimming pared 4 bases from V and 3 bases from J, leaving 16 bases between. The CDR3 is made up of 15 amino acids. The germline V gene has CDR1 MGHRA and CDR2 YSYEKL. The chain's CDR3 is CASSPGDTNIYEQYF. The CDR3 DNA reads as TGCGCCAGCAGCCCGGGGGACACTAACATCTACGAGCAGTACTTC.

This chain's CDR3 is CASTVDRGYEQYF. As DNA, the CDR3 is TGTGCCAGCACCGTGGACAGGGGATATGAGCAGTACTTC. This sequence joins TRBV28 and TRBJ2-7, with 9 bases aligning to TRBD1. This CDR3 is 13 amino acids long. Germline assignment: CDR1 MDHEN and CDR2 SYDVKM. J lost 7 bases, V lost 7 bases, and 8 bases had no gene match. The full variable domain, rest sourced from reference TRBV28 and TRBJ2-7, is DVKVTQSSRYLVKRTGEKVFLECVQDMDHENMFWYRQDPGLGLRLIYFSYDVKMKEKGDIPEGYSVSREKKERFSLILESASTNQTSMYLCASTVDRGYEQYFGPGTRLTVT.

This chain joins TRBV5-4 and TRBJ2-7; either TRBD1 or TRBD2 may supply D (5 bases each). Trimming left V 2 bases short and J 1 base short, with 10 bases between. There are 14 residues in the CDR3. CDR1 SGHNT and CDR2 YYREEE come from the germline V gene (reference sequence). CDR3 nucleotide sequence: TGTGCCAGCAGCTTAGGGACGCCTTCCTACGAGCAGTACTTC. Protein: CASSLGTPSYEQYF. Together with reference TRBV5-4 and TRBJ2-7, the CDR3 gives the full variable domain: ETGVTQSPTHLIKTRGQQVTLRCSSQSGHNTVSWYQQALGQGPQFIFQYYREEENGRGNFPPRFSGLQFPNYSSELNVNALELDDSALYLCASSLGTPSYEQYFGPGTRLTVT.